The 28 T cell receptor beta chains in this list originate from one sample, sequenced in a study of breast tumors, draining lymph nodes, adjacent tissues. TCRdb re-called the multiplex PCR reads with MiXCR, one entry per CDR3 protein. The sample includes 50,000 to 85,000 distinct CDR3 sequences, 40% to 55% of them seen just once. Material for sequencing was breast tumor tissue. The receptor source for this set is a female donor with breast cancer. Some clones in this sample may be carry-over from other donors' samples.

This clonotype showed up many times. V is TRBV5-1 and J is TRBJ2-2; D is perhaps TRBD1 (6 bases). V was trimmed by 1 base and J by 0 bases, leaving 19 bases between them. This CDR3 comprises 19 residues. Germline CDR1 reads SGHRS; CDR2 reads YFSETQ. The CDR3 DNA reads as TGCGCCAGCAGCTTGCTTCCCTCCGACAGGTTTGCGAACACCGGGGAGCTGTTTTTT. Translating gives CASSLLPSDRFANTGELFF.

On this clonotype itself: Just one base apart from a much larger clone, this may be a read error. The rearrangement joins TRBV28 to TRBJ2-5, with a possible D match to TRBD1 (7 bases). V gave up 8 bases and J gave up 6 bases, with 19 bases separating them. CDR3 length equals 14 residues. Germline V lookup: CDR1 MDHEN, CDR2 SYDVKM. The CDR3 protein is CASAAAGGRKTQYF. CDR3 nucleotide sequence: TGTGCCAGCGCTGCAGCAGGGGGGCGGAAGACCCAGTACTTC. The complete variable domain, with remaining parts taken from reference TRBV28 and TRBJ2-5, reads DVKVTQSSRYLVKRTGEKVFLECVQDMDHENMFWYRQDPGLGLRLIYFSYDVKMKEKGDIPEGYSVSREKKERFSLILESASTNQTSMYLCASAAAGGRKTQYFGPGTRLLVL.

This clonotype was found a few times. This rearrangement joins TRBV11-2 to TRBJ1-6; the D gene is possibly TRBD1 (5 bases). V gave up 5 bases and J gave up 13 bases, with 18 bases separating them. The CDR3 sequence is 14 residues long. The germline V gene has CDR1 SGHAT and CDR2 FQNNGV. Here the CDR3 reads CASSADSRASPLHF. For the CDR3, the DNA is TGTGCCAGCAGCGCAGACAGTAGGGCTTCCCCCCTCCACTTT.

About this clonotype itself: A read error may be the cause here, since a much bigger clone is one base away. The rearrangement uses TRBV6-5 and TRBJ2-7; TRBD2 agrees at 9 bases. V shed 6 bases, J shed 2 bases, and the junction held 5 bases outside the gene matches. Germline V lookup: CDR1 MNHEY, CDR2 SVGAGI. CDR3 length: 14 amino acids. This CDR3 is CASRLSGGTYEQYF. The DNA for the CDR3 is TGTGCCAGCAGACTTAGCGGGGGAACCTACGAGCAGTACTTC.

The gene calls are TRBV15 and TRBJ2-7; D is perhaps TRBD2 (6 bases). Germline CDR1 is LNHNV and CDR2 is YYDKDF (reference sequence). There are 13 residues in the CDR3. Trimming left V 3 bases short and J 9 bases short, with 15 bases between. The CDR3 DNA reads TGTGCCACCAGCAGCTTAGGTCTGGGGGGGCAGTACTTC. This codes for CATSSLGLGGQYF.

The chain is built from TRBV6-6 and TRBJ1-4; tentatively, D is TRBD1 (5 bases). With 2 bases removed from V and 0 bases from J, the gap between germline ends came to 13 bases. The germline CDR1 and CDR2 sequences are MNHNY and SVGAGI (reference sequence). The CDR3 is made up of 17 amino acids. CDR3: CASSYTALQATNEKLFF. The CDR3 DNA follows: TGTGCCAGCAGTTACACGGCCCTACAGGCAACTAATGAAAAACTGTTTTTT.

CDR3: CATSDRTGLTGQRDQHF. CDR3 in DNA: TGTGCCACCAGTGATCGGACAGGGTTGACGGGGCAAAGGGACCAGCATTTT. The chain couples TRBV24-1 to TRBJ1-5; TRBD1 agrees at 8 bases. The CDR3 covers 17 residues. V trimming: 3 bases; J trimming: 12 bases; junction bases outside the gene matches: 18. CDR1 is KGHDR and CDR2 is SFDVKD in the germline V gene.

A note on this clonotype: At one end the junction does not follow the germline gene, possibly because of a read error. The V call is TRBV5-6, the J call TRBJ2-7; either TRBD1 or TRBD2 may supply D (6 bases each). The CDR3 consists of 16 residues. Germline V lookup: CDR1 SGHDT, CDR2 YYEEEE. The CDR3 DNA reads TGTGCCAGCGGCTTGTGGGGGGACAAATTCGCGTATGAGCAGTATTTC. It is translated as CASGLWGDKFAYEQYF.

A remark on this clonotype: A read error may produce the germline difference seen at one junction end. The CDR3 sequence is CATSGTGNHNEQSF. In DNA, the CDR3 is TGTGCCACATCAGGGACAGGGAATCACAATGAGCAGTCCTTC. This chain uses TRBV24-1 with TRBJ2-1; the match to TRBD1 covers 9 bases. The CDR3 runs 14 residues. Germline values: CDR1 KGHDR, CDR2 SFDVKD.

CDR3 nucleotide sequence: TGTGCCAGCAGTTTGGGACAGACTTCTTCACCCCTCCACTTT. It encodes CASSLGQTSSPLHF. V gene TRBV12-3 or TRBV12-4 combines with J gene TRBJ1-6, with 7 bases identical to TRBD1. After removal of 3 bases from V and 9 bases from J, the junction contained 5 bases not matched to a gene. CDR3 length equals 14 residues.

The V and J genes are TRBV15 and TRBJ2-1; 10 bases map to TRBD2. This CDR3 has 14 residues. Trimming at V came to 3 bases and at J to 6 bases, leaving 2 bases not matched to a gene. The germline CDR1 and CDR2 sequences are LNHNV and YYDKDF (reference sequence). The CDR3 sequence is CATSSRTSGNEQFF. The DNA for the CDR3 is TGTGCCACCAGCAGCAGGACTAGCGGCAATGAGCAGTTCTTC. The full variable domain, rest sourced from reference TRBV15 and TRBJ2-1, is DAMVIQNPRYQVTQFGKPVTLSCSQTLNHNVMYWYQQKSSQAPKLLFHYYDKDFNNEADTPDNFQSRRPNTSFCFLDIRSPGLGDTAMYLCATSSRTSGNEQFFGPGTRLTVL.

The chain links TRBV20-1 to TRBJ1-3; the D gene is possibly TRBD1 (5 bases). This CDR3 region has 15 residues. The V and J ends lost 4 bases and 8 bases respectively, with 21 bases between them. Germline V CDR1 and CDR2: DFQATT, SNEGSKA (reference sequence). The CDR3 DNA sequence: TGCAGTGCTATCGGCAGGGCCAACTATGGCTACACCATATATTTT. Encoded protein: CSAIGRANYGYTIYF.

The table lists this clonotype with many counts. The genes are TRBV20-1 and TRBJ2-3; D is unclear. In germline, CDR1 is DFQATT, CDR2 SNEGSKA (reference sequence). The CDR3 is 13 residues long. V lost 2 bases to trimming and J lost 1 base, with 7 bases between them. The CDR3 DNA reads as TGCAGTGCTAGATTTGGCGGCACAGATACGCAGTATTTT. Translation gives CSARFGGTDTQYF.

Points on this clonotype: A much bigger clone sits one base away, suggesting this may be a read error. The chain employs TRBV11-2 and TRBJ2-7; the match to TRBD1 covers 8 bases. The junction had 8 bases not matched to a gene; V was cut back by 2 bases and J by 5 bases. CDR3 length: 15 residues. Germline assignment: CDR1 SGHAT and CDR2 FQNNGV. The CDR3: CASSLRTGPFNEQYF. CDR3 sequence (DNA): TGTGCCAGCAGCTTAAGGACAGGGCCTTTTAACGAGCAGTACTTC.

The gene calls are TRBV24-1 and TRBJ2-3; 7 bases fit TRBD2. Germline-derived CDR1 and CDR2 are KGHDR and SFDVKD. The CDR3 runs to 15 residues. V dropped 7 bases and J dropped 6; count of bases not matched to a gene: 12. The CDR3 nucleotides read TGTGCCACCAGCCCTGCAGCGGGGTCGGGCGATACGCAGTATTTT. This codes for CATSPAAGSGDTQYF.

By sample fraction, this clonotype is medium-sized. The rearrangement uses TRBV29-1 and TRBJ1-2; TRBD1 agrees at 8 bases. The J segment lost 4 bases and the V segment lost 5 bases, leaving 6 bases of the junction unmatched. This CDR3 has 13 residues. Per the germline V gene, CDR1 is SQVTM and CDR2 is ANQGSEA. CDR3 nucleotides: TGCAGCGTTACAGGGGGTTCTCTCTATGGCTACACCTTC. It yields the protein CSVTGGSLYGYTF.

DNA of the CDR3: TGTGCCAGCTTACGTCTATCAGATACGCAGTATTTT. It specifies CASLRLSDTQYF. V is TRBV2 and J is TRBJ2-3; D is ambiguous. Trimming cost V 8 bases and J 4 bases, with 10 bases left between them. CDR1 is SNHLY, CDR2 FYNNEI, per germline. The CDR3 has 12 amino acids. The full variable domain, its missing parts supplied by reference TRBV2 and TRBJ2-3, is EPEVTQTPSHQVTQMGQEVILRCVPISNHLYFYWYRQILGQKVEFLVSFYNNEISEKSEIFDDQFSVERPDGSNFTLKIRSTKLEDSAMYFCASLRLSDTQYFGPGTRLTVL.

This clonotype was counted many times. V usage is TRBV3-1 and J usage is TRBJ2-5; D possibly corresponds to TRBD2 (6 bases). The CDR3 is made up of 15 amino acids. V was cut by 1 base and J by 1 base, with 10 bases left in between. The V gene's germline CDR1 is LGHDT and CDR2 YNNKEL (reference sequence). Written as DNA, the CDR3 is TGTGCCAGCAGCCAAGGGCTAGCGTCCCAAGAGACCCAGTACTTC. Its translation is CASSQGLASQETQYF.

This clonotype showed up just a few times. J is TRBJ1-2 and V is TRBV20-1, with 7 bases matching TRBD1. This CDR3 is 13 amino acids long. Unmatched junction bases numbered 5, after V lost 6 bases and J lost 1 base. Germline assignment: CDR1 DFQATT and CDR2 SNEGSKA (reference sequence). In DNA form, the CDR3 reads TGCAGTGCCCCGACAGGGATTAACTATGGCTACACCTTC. Translation: CSAPTGINYGYTF.

This clonotype was seen ten or more times. The V gene is TRBV13, the J gene TRBJ1-2; D remains unclear. CDR1 is PRHDT and CDR2 is FYEKMQ in the germline V gene (reference sequence). CDR3 size: 17 residues. V lost 2 bases and J 2 bases, leaving 18 bases between the germline ends. In nucleotides, the CDR3 is TGTGCCAGCAGCTTAACCGATGATACAAGAGAAAACTATGGCTACACCTTC. Its protein product is CASSLTDDTRENYGYTF. Complete variable domain (other parts from reference TRBV13 and TRBJ1-2): AAGVIQSPRHLIKEKRETATLKCYPIPRHDTVYWYQQGPGQDPQFLISFYEKMQSDKGSIPDRFSAQQFSDYHSELNMSSLELGDSALYFCASSLTDDTRENYGYTFGSGTRLTVV.

This clonotype showed up many times. The rearrangement uses TRBV7-9 and TRBJ2-1; possibly TRBD2 for D (7 bases). Trimming pared 1 base from V and 7 bases from J, leaving 14 bases between. Germline V gene sequence: CDR1 SEHNR, CDR2 FQNEAQ (reference sequence). This CDR3 contains 15 residues. DNA for the CDR3: TGTGCCAGCAGCTTAGGGGGGAGGGGGGGGAATGAGCAGTTCTTC. Residues: CASSLGGRGGNEQFF.

This clonotype was observed many times. With a much larger clone just one base away, this may be a read error. This rearrangement joins TRBV15 to TRBJ2-1, with TRBD2 matching 8 bases. Unmatched junction bases numbered 11, after V lost 4 bases and J lost 0 bases. Germline V lookup: CDR1 LNHNV, CDR2 YYDKDF (reference sequence). The CDR3 runs 18 residues. CDR3 nucleotides: TGTGCCACCAGCATGCGGACTAGCAGACCGAGCTCCTACAATGAGCAGTTCTTC. It codes for CATSMRTSRPSSYNEQFF.

The chain couples TRBV11-2 to TRBJ2-2; TRBD1 aligns across 9 bases. The CDR3 sequence is 17 residues long. CDR1 and CDR2 from the germline V gene are SGHAT and FQNNGV. V shed 4 bases and J 7 bases; nucleotides not matched to a gene: 13. The CDR3 coding sequence is TGTGCCAGCAGCTCGGACAGGGGAGGGTCCCTGGTCGGGGAGCTGTTTTTT. The encoded protein is CASSSDRGGSLVGELFF.

The table lists this clonotype with many counts. The chain couples TRBV20-1 to TRBJ2-7; D may be TRBD1 (6 bases). The V gene lost 8 bases and the J gene lost 0 bases, with 14 bases spanning the gap. CDR1 and CDR2 from the germline V gene are DFQATT and SNEGSKA (reference sequence). The CDR3 runs to 13 residues. Here the CDR3 reads CSCRDTSSYEQYF. As DNA, the CDR3 is TGCAGTTGCCGGGACACCAGCTCCTACGAGCAGTACTTC.

The CDR3 DNA reads TGTGCCAGCAGTCACGGATCCGGGTACAATACGCAGTATTTT. Its translation is CASSHGSGYNTQYF. V and J are TRBV6-5 and TRBJ2-3; D is unclear. The CDR3 is 14 residues long. V lost 5 bases and J lost 7, with 16 bases in between. In germline, CDR1 is MNHEY, CDR2 SVGAGI.

The rearrangement joins TRBV4-1 to TRBJ2-5; 8 bases line up with TRBD2. Germline values: CDR1 MGHRA, CDR2 YSYEKL. This CDR3 comprises 16 residues. V lost 1 base, J lost 1 base, and 5 bases stayed unmatched. In DNA form, the CDR3 reads TGCGCCAGCAGCCAAGGTACCACTAGCGGCCAAGAGACCCAGTACTTC. It codes for CASSQGTTSGQETQYF.

This clonotype was picked up one time. A read error is likely, as this CDR3 ends without the conserved phenylalanine or tryptophan. No DNA is shown, since the ends of the CDR3 on it are uncertain; the CDR3 is the one TCRdb lists. The genes are TRBV2 and TRBJ1-3; the D call TRBD1 from the table was never checked on the DNA. Germline values: CDR1 SNHLY, CDR2 FYNNEI. The CDR3 contains 21 residues when both ends are counted. CDR3 sequence reads: CASSEQGASYEQYFGPGTIYS.

This chain uses TRBV6-4 with TRBJ2-3, with D perhaps TRBD2 (5 bases). The CDR3 extends over 15 amino acids. Trimming removed 2 bases from V and 2 bases from J, with 11 bases in between. Germline CDR1 reads MRHNA; CDR2 reads SNTAGT. The CDR3 here is CASSDSGSPTDTQYF. In DNA form, the CDR3 reads TGTGCCAGCAGTGACAGCGGATCCCCCACAGATACGCAGTATTTT.